Below, 25 T cell receptor beta chains from the same sample are listed, as sequenced in a study of OX40 agonist ivuxolimab in advanced cancers. Assay: immunoSEQ multiplex PCR; the TCRdb copy retains only in-frame clones and omits some. This sample has about 48,000 clones, with 75% to 90% found just once. Here the sequenced sample was CD4+ or CD8+ T cells sorted from blood, taken in a trial of the OX40 agonist ivuxolimab. These receptor sequences come from an adult with an advanced solid tumor such as melanoma, head and neck, liver or kidney cancer.

The V call is TRBV4-1, the J call TRBJ1-3; D unclear. Germline lookup yields CDR1 MGHRA and CDR2 YSYEKL. Trimming removed 4 bases at V and 0 bases at J, with 10 bases between. CDR3 size: 15 residues. The CDR3 here is CASSLLQRSGNTIYF. DNA of the CDR3: TGCGCCAGCAGCCTACTACAGCGCTCTGGAAACACCATATATTTT.

The chain recombines TRBV7-6 with TRBJ2-2; 7 bases are a match to TRBD1. V lost 3 bases, J lost 3 bases, and 10 bases stayed unmatched. This CDR3 spans 17 amino acids. CDR1 is SGHVS and CDR2 is FNYEAQ in the germline V gene. CDR3 bases: TGTGCCAGCAGCTTTTCCCCCTCGACAGGGTACACCGGGGAGCTGTTTTTT. It specifies CASSFSPSTGYTGELFF.

The V and J genes are TRBV5-1 and TRBJ1-3; 7 bases map to TRBD1. J was trimmed by 4 bases and V by 4 bases; bases with no gene match: 11. This CDR3 has 16 amino acids. Germline-derived CDR1 and CDR2 are SGHRS and YFSETQ. CDR3 residues: CASSPMLQGSGNTIYF. The CDR3 DNA reads as TGCGCCAGCAGCCCTATGTTACAGGGGAGCGGAAACACCATATATTTT. The full variable domain, its missing parts supplied by reference TRBV5-1 and TRBJ1-3, is KAGVTQTPRYLIKTRGQQVTLSCSPISGHRSVSWYQQTPGQGLQFLFEYFSETQRNKGNFPGRFSGRQFSNSRSEMNVSTLELGDSALYLCASSPMLQGSGNTIYFGEGSWLTVV.

The J gene is TRBJ2-5, the V gene TRBV28; 12 bases align to TRBD2. Germline lookup yields CDR1 MDHEN and CDR2 SYDVKM. The CDR3 is 17 amino acids. V was clipped by 5 bases and J by 2 bases; unmatched bases: 9. Here the CDR3 reads CASSRWTSGNAQETQYF. CDR3 sequence (DNA): TGTGCCAGCAGTCGCTGGACTAGCGGGAACGCTCAAGAGACCCAGTACTTC.

This clone was seen only once. The genes are TRBV7-3 and TRBJ2-2; 7 nucleotides align to TRBD2. The CDR3 covers 19 residues. J was trimmed by 5 bases and V by 5 bases; bases with no gene match: 20. The germline CDR1 and CDR2 sequences are SGHTA and FQGTGA. The CDR3 region has the DNA TGTGCCAGCAGCCCTGGCCCTTCCCAGCGGGAAGTGGGAACCGGGGAGCTGTTTTTT. This sequence encodes CASSPGPSQREVGTGELFF.

The V call is TRBV19, the J call TRBJ1-1; D remains ambiguous. Germline CDR1 LNHDA, CDR2 SQIVND (reference sequence). Trimming pared 4 bases from V and 1 base from J, leaving 4 bases between. CDR3 length: 12 residues. The CDR3 DNA reads as TGTGCCAGTAGTAGTAAGAACACTGAAGCTTTCTTT. It codes for CASSSKNTEAFF.

The V and J genes are TRBV7-8 and TRBJ2-7; TRBD1 is a possible D gene (5 bases). Germline V gives CDR1 SGHVS, CDR2 FQNEAQ. With 1 base removed from V and 5 bases from J, the gap between germline ends came to 12 bases. The CDR3 has 14 amino acids. The CDR3 spells CASSLGQGRNEQYF. The CDR3 DNA reads as TGTGCCAGCAGCTTAGGGCAGGGTAGGAACGAGCAGTACTTC.

The chain employs TRBV19 and TRBJ2-5; 10 nucleotides agree with TRBD1. The J call may be mistaken, given a closer DNA end match to TRBJ2-7. CDR1 and CDR2 (germline): LNHDA, SQIVND (reference sequence). This CDR3 spans 15 amino acids. CDR3 in amino acids: CASSIPGTGAYEQYF. Here the CDR3 DNA reads TGTGCCAGTAGTATACCCGGGACAGGGGCCTACGAGCAGTACTTC.

This clone has a single count. The rearrangement links TRBV5-4 to TRBJ1-2, with D possibly TRBD1 on 5 matching bases. The CDR3 has 15 amino acids. V was trimmed by 4 bases and J by 5 bases, leaving 18 bases between them. Germline CDR1 SGHNT, CDR2 YYREEE (reference sequence). Here the CDR3 DNA reads TGTGCCAGCAGCCCAAGTCGGGACTTGGGATATGGCTACACCTTC. Its protein is CASSPSRDLGYGYTF.

The chain couples TRBV2 to TRBJ2-7; the D call may be TRBD1 or TRBD2 (6 bases each). Deletions cut 6 bases from V and 5 bases from J, with 14 bases between. The CDR3 totals 13 residues. CDR1 is SNHLY and CDR2 is FYNNEI in the germline V gene. CDR3 region: CASRGRGPHEQYF. The CDR3 nucleotides are TGTGCCAGCAGGGGCCGGGGGCCTCACGAGCAGTACTTC.

The chain combines TRBV9 with TRBJ1-3; D ambiguous. In germline, CDR1 is SGDLS, CDR2 YYNGEE. Deletions cut 3 bases from V and 4 bases from J, with 8 bases between. The CDR3 has 13 residues. The CDR3 here is CASSDTRGNTIYF. CDR3 nucleotides: TGTGCCAGCAGCGACACGAGGGGAAACACCATATATTTT. The variable domain in full, with the rest retrieved from reference TRBV9 and TRBJ1-3, is DSGVTQTPKHLITATGQRVTLRCSPRSGDLSVYWYQQSLDQGLQFLIQYYNGEERAKGNILERFSAQQFPDLHSELNLSSLELGDSALYFCASSDTRGNTIYFGEGSWLTVV.

This clone was picked up a small number of times. V gene TRBV6-1 combines with J gene TRBJ1-1; 8 bases are a match to TRBD1. From germline, CDR1 is MNHNS and CDR2 SASEGT. The CDR3 contains 16 residues. The ends lost 4 bases at V and 5 bases at J; junction bases unmatched: 12. CDR3 nucleotide sequence: TGTGCCAGCAGTGCCGGGACAGGTGGAGTATTGACTGAAGCTTTCTTT. As protein: CASSAGTGGVLTEAFF.

This rearrangement joins TRBV7-9 to TRBJ2-1; D unclear. Germline values: CDR1 SEHNR, CDR2 FQNEAQ (reference sequence). Trimming removed 1 base at V and 7 bases at J, with 8 bases between. There are 13 residues in the CDR3. The CDR3: CASSLVRQNEQFF. The CDR3 DNA is TGTGCCAGCAGCTTAGTCCGGCAGAATGAGCAGTTCTTC. Filled out from reference TRBV7-9 and TRBJ2-1, the complete variable domain reads DTGVSQNPRHKITKRGQNVTFRCDPISEHNRLYWYRQTLGQGPEFLTYFQNEAQLEKSRLLSDRFSAERPKGSFSTLEIQRTEQGDSAMYLCASSLVRQNEQFFGPGTRLTVL.

This clone was seen only once. The chain combines TRBV15 with TRBJ1-4, with D uncertain. The germline CDR1 and CDR2 sequences are LNHNV and YYDKDF (reference sequence). The length of the CDR3 is 14 residues. Trimming removed 2 bases from V and 3 bases from J, with 7 bases in between. Here the CDR3 DNA reads TGTGCCACCAGCAGACTAGACCCTAATGAAAAACTGTTTTTT. This translates into CATSRLDPNEKLFF.

V and J are TRBV9 and TRBJ2-5, with a tentative D call TRBD1 (6 bases). The better agreement between TRBJ2-7 and the DNA end casts doubt on the J call. From germline, CDR1 is SGDLS and CDR2 YYNGEE. This CDR3 contains 15 residues. The CDR3 DNA is TGTGCCAGCAGCGCGAGACAGGACTTAACCTACGAGCAGTACTTC. It yields the protein CASSARQDLTYEQYF.

For the CDR3, the DNA is TGTGCCAGCAGCCAAGAAGTGGATTTAGTATCCTACAATGAGCAGTTCTTC. Amino acids: CASSQEVDLVSYNEQFF. The rearrangement links TRBV4-2 to TRBJ2-1; D unresolved. Germline V gene lookup returns CDR1 LGHNA and CDR2 YNFKEQ. The CDR3 covers 17 residues. V lost 0 bases and J 1 base, leaving 13 bases between the germline ends.

The chain carries TRBV5-1 and TRBJ1-1, with D perhaps matching TRBD1 (6 bases). V gave up 2 bases and J gave up 0 bases, with 14 bases separating them. CDR1 and CDR2 (germline): SGHRS, YFSETQ. The CDR3 extends over 16 amino acids. As DNA, the CDR3 is TGCGCCAGCAGCTTAGCGGGGGCCAAGATGAACACTGAAGCTTTCTTT. Encoded protein: CASSLAGAKMNTEAFF.

This chain links TRBV2 with TRBJ2-7; a possible D gene is TRBD2 (5 bases). The ends were cut back, 7 bases at V and 5 bases at J, with 15 bases in the middle. Germline CDR1 is SNHLY and CDR2 is FYNNEI. The CDR3 runs to 13 residues. The CDR3 sequence: CASTPRVSNEQYF. CDR3 nucleotide sequence: TGTGCCAGCACCCCGAGGGTTTCCAACGAGCAGTACTTC.

The rearrangement uses TRBV5-4 and TRBJ2-1; D perhaps matches TRBD2 (7 bases). The V gene's germline CDR1 is SGHNT and CDR2 YYREEE (reference sequence). Deletions cut 1 base from V and 12 bases from J, with 23 bases between. This CDR3 has 16 residues. The CDR3 here is CASSLIGGGQMSAQFF. As DNA, the CDR3 is TGTGCCAGCAGCTTGATAGGGGGGGGCCAGATGTCGGCGCAGTTCTTC.

The V gene is TRBV4-2, the J gene TRBJ1-2; no definite D call. Germline CDR1 LGHNA, CDR2 YNFKEQ. This CDR3 spans 14 amino acids. V lost 0 bases and J 4 bases, leaving 9 bases between the germline ends. CDR3 protein: CASSQEVSGYGYTF. The CDR3 nucleotides read TGTGCCAGCAGCCAAGAGGTCAGCGGCTATGGCTACACCTTC.

V usage is TRBV7-9 and J usage is TRBJ1-2; D remains unclear. V lost 2 bases, J lost 3 bases, and 10 bases lay in between. The CDR3 covers 14 residues. Germline CDR1 reads SEHNR; CDR2 reads FQNEAQ (reference sequence). CDR3 DNA: TGTGCCAGCAGCTTAACGCTGGCAGACTATGGCTACACCTTC. This encodes CASSLTLADYGYTF.

This clone was observed a single time. The chain recombines TRBV27 with TRBJ2-3, with 7 bases fitting TRBD2. CDR1 MNHEY and CDR2 SMNVEV come from the germline V gene (reference sequence). This CDR3 contains 16 residues. V shed 3 bases, J shed 4 bases, and the junction held 10 bases outside the gene matches. The CDR3 coding sequence is TGTGCCAGCAGTTTTCGACTAGCAGTTTCTTCAGATACGCAGTATTTT. This gives the protein CASSFRLAVSSDTQYF.

The V and J genes are TRBV19 and TRBJ2-7; D possibly corresponds to TRBD1 (5 bases). CDR3 length: 15 amino acids. Trimming shortened V by 6 bases and J by 6 bases, and 21 bases separated the two germline ends. Looked up from germline, CDR1 is LNHDA and CDR2 is SQIVND (reference sequence). The CDR3 sequence is CASSIAEGALTEQYF. The CDR3 DNA reads as TGTGCCAGTAGCATTGCAGAAGGGGCGCTGACCGAGCAGTACTTC.

The CDR3 DNA is TGTGCCAGCAGCTTAGGAGGCACCTGGGGAACTTTCTTT. Encoded protein: CASSLGGTWGTFF. The chain recombines TRBV7-9 with TRBJ1-1; D is uncertain. V was clipped by 1 base and J by 12 bases, with 15 bases between them. The CDR3 runs to 13 residues. Germline V gene data show CDR1 as SEHNR and CDR2 as FQNEAQ (reference sequence).

This chain connects TRBV7-8 to TRBJ2-5; TRBD2 matches 14 bases. The CDR3 spans 16 residues. Germline CDR1 and CDR2: SGHVS and FQNEAQ. Trimming at V came to 5 bases and at J to 5 bases, leaving 7 bases not matched to a gene. The CDR3 reads CASSPTSGRASETQYF. As DNA, the CDR3 is TGTGCCAGCAGCCCGACTAGCGGGAGGGCCTCGGAGACCCAGTACTTC.